The rows below give T cell receptor beta chains drawn from one sample of a study of shared clonotypes between healthy human individuals. The repertoire was sequenced with immunoSEQ multiplex PCR; TCRdb's copy has only in-frame clones and lacks some. Of some 690,000 clones in the sample, 90% were seen once. Sequences were obtained from memory CD8+ T cells from PBMCs. The receptors stem from a young man in good health. Some clones in this sample may be carry-over from other donors' samples. Both conserved end residues are part of each CDR3. Each record gives: J gene, clone size, D gene, V gene, CDR3 DNA, CDR3 protein. D genes are given only for firm matches. Only some rows state a clone size, as once, few, many or a class for expanded clones.

j_call: TRBJ2-7
clone_size: once
d_call: .
v_call: TRBV6-5
cdr3_nt: TGTGCCAGCAGTTACCCCACACAGGAGGGCGAGCAGTACTTC
cdr3_aa: CASSYPTQEGEQYF

j_call: TRBJ2-2
clone_size: once
d_call: .
v_call: TRBV4-2
cdr3_nt: TGTGCCAGCAGCCAAGATCTATGGCGGGAAAGCACCGGGGAGCTGTTTTTT
cdr3_aa: CASSQDLWRESTGELFF

j_call: TRBJ2-5
clone_size: .
d_call: TRBD2
v_call: TRBV9
cdr3_nt: TGTGCCAGCAGCGGCCCCCGGGGACTACAAGAGACCCAGTACTTC
cdr3_aa: CASSGPRGLQETQYF

j_call: TRBJ2-7
clone_size: .
d_call: .
v_call: TRBV28
cdr3_nt: TGTGCCAGCAGTTTACTTAGGCTGATGGAGCAGTACTTC
cdr3_aa: CASSLLRLMEQYF

j_call: TRBJ2-1
clone_size: .
d_call: .
v_call: TRBV5-5
cdr3_nt: TGTGCCAGCAGCTTGCGAGACCGCAGCTCCTACAATGAGCAGTTCTTC
cdr3_aa: CASSLRDRSSYNEQFF

j_call: TRBJ2-7
clone_size: .
d_call: TRBD2
v_call: TRBV28
cdr3_nt: TGTGCCAGCAGCCTTGGGACTAGCGGACCCTACGAGCAGTACTTC
cdr3_aa: CASSLGTSGPYEQYF

j_call: TRBJ2-1
clone_size: .
d_call: TRBD2
v_call: TRBV7-9
cdr3_nt: TGTGCCAGCAGCCTGCTAGCGGGAATCGCAAATGAGCAGTTCTTC
cdr3_aa: CASSLLAGIANEQFF

j_call: TRBJ1-5
clone_size: .
d_call: .
v_call: TRBV18
cdr3_nt: TGTGCCAGCTCACCACGGGAGGAGTTGGTCCAGAACTATCAGCCCCAGCATTTT
cdr3_aa: CASSPREELVQNYQPQHF

j_call: TRBJ1-4
clone_size: .
d_call: TRBD1
v_call: TRBV7-9
cdr3_nt: TGTGCCAGCAGCTTAGCGCTGGGGACAGGAGATACAACTAATGAAAAACTGTTTTTT
cdr3_aa: CASSLALGTGDTTNEKLFF

j_call: TRBJ2-2
clone_size: .
d_call: .
v_call: TRBV13
cdr3_nt: TGTGCCAGCAGCCCCTGGGGAGAGAACACCGGGGAGCTGTTTTTT
cdr3_aa: CASSPWGENTGELFF

j_call: TRBJ1-1
clone_size: .
d_call: .
v_call: TRBV11-3
cdr3_nt: TGTGCCAGCAGCTTAGTAGGGTCCGGACAGCTAATGAACACTGAAGCTTTCTTT
cdr3_aa: CASSLVGSGQLMNTEAFF

j_call: TRBJ2-1
clone_size: .
d_call: .
v_call: TRBV29-1
cdr3_nt: TGCAGCGTTGACTCCCCCTACGGGGCGATTTACAATGAGCAGTTCTTC
cdr3_aa: CSVDSPYGAIYNEQFF

j_call: TRBJ1-1
clone_size: few
d_call: .
v_call: TRBV27
cdr3_nt: TGTGCCAGCAGCTGGGACACGAACACTGAAGCTTTCTTT
cdr3_aa: CASSWDTNTEAFF

j_call: TRBJ2-7
clone_size: .
d_call: .
v_call: TRBV28
cdr3_nt: TGTGCCAGCAGTTTGGCCGGGTCGTACGAGCAGTACTTC
cdr3_aa: CASSLAGSYEQYF